This TCR beta chain was identified during a study of Ad26.COV2.S vaccination and SARS-CoV-2 variants. Study-level points and caveats: For non-spike TCRs, breadth in vaccine recipients resembled that in placebo recipients. Recipients given vaccine exceeded placebo recipients in spike-specific TCR breadth. Breadth and depth estimates from TCRs may understate total T cell responses.

Data came from immunoSEQ multiplex PCR; TCRdb stores just in-frame clones and leaves some out. The sample yields about 480,000 clones, roughly 87% seen once. As for this clone: Its antigen is not known.

As for treatment: approximately 18 received Ad26.COV2.S at low or high dose, single or two shots; roughly five received placebo; per-sample allocation not given. Sampling occurred on day 63 after the first vaccine or placebo injection. As its vector, the vaccine had Ad26, which expressed Wuhan-strain SARS-CoV-2 spike. V shed 5 bases and J 7 bases; nucleotides not matched to a gene: 8. The germline V gene has CDR1 MNHEY and CDR2 SMNVEV (reference sequence). The CDR3 has 13 residues. This material consisted of peripheral blood, taken in a trial of Ad26.COV2.S vaccine versus placebo. The receptor comes from a person aged 18-65 years who received the Ad26.COV2.S COVID-19 vaccine or a placebo. The genes are TRBV27 and TRBJ2-7; 7 nucleotides line up with TRBD2. CDR3 coding DNA: TGTGCCAGCAGTCTCCAGGTGGGGGGGGAGCAGTACTTC. Its protein is CASSLQVGGEQYF.